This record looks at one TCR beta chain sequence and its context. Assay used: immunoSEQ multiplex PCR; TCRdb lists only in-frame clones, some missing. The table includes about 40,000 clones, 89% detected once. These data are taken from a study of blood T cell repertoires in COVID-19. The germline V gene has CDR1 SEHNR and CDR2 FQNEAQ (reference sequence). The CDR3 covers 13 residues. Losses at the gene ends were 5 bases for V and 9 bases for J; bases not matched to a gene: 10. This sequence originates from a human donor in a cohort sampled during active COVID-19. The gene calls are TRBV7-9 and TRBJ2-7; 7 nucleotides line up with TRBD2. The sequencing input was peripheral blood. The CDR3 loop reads CASSPNVAGGQYF. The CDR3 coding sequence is TGTGCCAGCAGCCCTAATGTAGCGGGCGGGCAGTACTTC.